These 28 T cell receptor beta chains came from one sample sequenced in a study of T cell repertoires in cytomegalovirus infection. In TCRdb, the reads were re-called with MiXCR into one record per CDR3 protein. The sample holds about 180,000 distinct CDR3 sequences; roughly 15% are singletons and the top ten take about 25%. The source material was CD8+ T cells from PBMCs. Every receptor here comes from a human donor in good health (CMV status not recorded). Some clones in this sample may be carry-over from other donors' samples.

This rearrangement joins TRBV4-2 to TRBJ2-7; 7 bases align to TRBD2. Germline values: CDR1 LGHNA, CDR2 YNFKEQ. CDR3 length equals 15 residues. J gave up 2 bases and V 0 bases, and 4 bases lay outside the gene matches. The CDR3 DNA reads TGTGCCAGCAGCCAAGAGGGAGCGGGGACCTACGAGCAGTACTTC. Its translation: CASSQEGAGTYEQYF.

This clonotype was seen only a few times. This rearrangement joins TRBV11-2 to TRBJ2-3; D gene ambiguous. The CDR3 sequence is 13 residues long. CDR1 and CDR2 from the germline V gene are SGHAT and FQNNGV. Trimming removed 0 bases at V and 9 bases at J, with 10 bases between. Here the CDR3 DNA reads TGTGCCAGCAGCTTAGAAGTCGGTCTAACGCAGTATTTT. This encodes CASSLEVGLTQYF.

This chain links TRBV7-6 with TRBJ2-3; D not resolved. CDR1 is SGHVS and CDR2 is FNYEAQ in the germline V gene. Trimming stripped 7 bases from V and 4 bases from J, with 6 bases between. The CDR3 is made up of 11 amino acids. The CDR3 coding sequence is TGTGCCAGCAAATCAGCAGATACGCAGTATTTT. Encoded protein: CASKSADTQYF.

The DNA for the CDR3 is TGCAGCGTTGTCCCGACCATCGTAGGAGGCGAGACCCAGTACTTC. Its translation is CSVVPTIVGGETQYF. The chain is built from TRBV29-1 and TRBJ2-5, with a weak D call TRBD2 (5 bases). Germline CDR1 and CDR2: SQVTM and ANQGSEA. There are 15 residues in the CDR3. The V and J ends lost 4 bases and 5 bases respectively, with 20 bases between them.

In regard to this clonotype: A much larger clone sits a single nucleotide away, making a read error possible. The chain has TRBV7-2 and TRBJ1-5, with D possibly matching TRBD1 (5 bases). Germline assignment: CDR1 SGHTA and CDR2 FQGNSA. CDR3 length: 17 amino acids. This CDR3 is CASSSIPRDGLNQHQHF. In DNA, the CDR3 is TGTGCCAGCAGCTCAATACCACGGGACGGATTAAATCAGCACCAGCATTTT.

This clonotype was counted a few times. CDR3 in DNA: TGTGCCAGCAGTTTGCAGAGGGGGAACACTGAAGCTTTCTTT. Translating it yields CASSLQRGNTEAFF. The rearrangement uses TRBV27 and TRBJ1-1, with D tentatively TRBD1 (5 bases). Germline V gene lookup returns CDR1 MNHEY and CDR2 SMNVEV (reference sequence). The CDR3 is made up of 14 amino acids. V was shortened by 3 bases and J by 1 base, with 9 bases between the two germline ends.

The chain combines TRBV10-3 with TRBJ1-2; no reliable D call. Germline CDR1 is ENHRY and CDR2 is SYGVKD. The ends were cut back, 3 bases at V and 8 bases at J, with 28 bases in the middle. The CDR3 runs 18 residues. The CDR3 region is CAISDPENLETENEGYTF. DNA of the CDR3: TGTGCCATCAGTGACCCCGAAAACTTGGAGACTGAAAACGAAGGCTACACCTTC.

With respect to this clonotype: A much larger clone sits a single nucleotide away, making a read error possible. The V and J genes are TRBV4-1 and TRBJ2-7, with 8 bases identical to TRBD1. The CDR3 consists of 16 residues. Germline V gene lookup returns CDR1 MGHRA and CDR2 YSYEKL. CDR3 nucleotides: TGCGTCAGCAGCCAAGATGACAGGGGTCTTCCCTACGAGCAGTACTTC. Protein product: CVSSQDDRGLPYEQYF.

Only a few counts were recorded for this clonotype. The V call is TRBV20-1, the J call TRBJ2-3, with D uncertain. With 3 bases removed from V and 5 bases from J, the gap between germline ends came to 12 bases. The CDR3 extends over 13 amino acids. Per the germline V gene, CDR1 is DFQATT and CDR2 is SNEGSKA (reference sequence). CDR3 DNA sequence: TGCAGTGCTAGTTTCCCTACACAAGATACGCAGTATTTT. It codes for CSASFPTQDTQYF.

The chain carries TRBV18 and TRBJ2-7, with 7 bases fitting TRBD1. J was trimmed by 0 bases and V by 3 bases; bases with no gene match: 2. There are 14 residues in the CDR3. Germline values: CDR1 KGHSH, CDR2 LQKENI. The CDR3 DNA is TGTGCCAGCTCACCGTCAGGGGGCTCCTACGAGCAGTACTTC. This encodes CASSPSGGSYEQYF.

The V call is TRBV7-2, the J call TRBJ2-7; D is uncertain. Looked up from germline, CDR1 is SGHTA and CDR2 is FQGNSA. V shed 1 base and J shed 3 bases, with 10 bases lying between them. The CDR3 has 14 residues. CDR3 loop: CASSLEVAYYEQYF. CDR3 nucleotides: TGTGCCAGCAGCTTAGAGGTGGCGTACTACGAGCAGTACTTC.

This clonotype showed up just a few times. The chain uses TRBV28 and TRBJ2-1, with a tentative D call TRBD2 (6 bases). V dropped 2 bases and J dropped 8 bases, with 22 bases sitting between them. There are 17 residues in the CDR3. Germline V lookup: CDR1 MDHEN, CDR2 SYDVKM. The CDR3 spells CASSLVRSAGLRYEQFF. CDR3 DNA sequence: TGTGCCAGCAGTTTAGTGCGTAGCGCGGGGCTACGGTATGAGCAGTTCTTC.

In this sample, this clonotype turned up a few times. The chain has TRBV20-1 and TRBJ1-1; 8 positions agree with TRBD1. The ends lost 6 bases at V and 1 base at J; junction bases unmatched: 4. The CDR3 is made up of 13 amino acids. Germline assignment: CDR1 DFQATT and CDR2 SNEGSKA (reference sequence). CDR3 loop: CSAKGQGNTEAFF. For the CDR3, the DNA is TGCAGTGCCAAAGGACAGGGGAACACTGAAGCTTTCTTT.

This clonotype has only a few counts. The V call is TRBV7-2, the J call TRBJ1-6, with D tentatively TRBD1 (5 bases). The CDR3 sequence is 17 residues long. Trimming took 0 bases from V and 3 from J, leaving 12 bases between them. Germline lookup yields CDR1 SGHTA and CDR2 FQGNSA. CDR3 sequence: CASSLAHRDLYNSPLHF. CDR3 in DNA: TGTGCCAGCAGCTTAGCGCACCGGGACCTCTATAATTCACCCCTCCACTTT.

The chain recombines TRBV28 with TRBJ1-2; 10 bases fit TRBD1. The CDR3 has 14 amino acids. V trimming: 4 bases; J trimming: 6 bases; junction bases outside the gene matches: 5. Germline V lookup: CDR1 MDHEN, CDR2 SYDVKM. The CDR3 region is CASSWLDRGDGYTF. In nucleotides, the CDR3 is TGTGCCAGCAGTTGGTTGGACAGGGGGGATGGCTACACCTTC.

This clonotype was detected only a few times. The chain uses TRBV27 and TRBJ2-3; 8 positions agree with TRBD1. With V trimmed by 5 bases and J by 1 base, 5 bases remained unmatched. In germline, CDR1 is MNHEY, CDR2 SMNVEV (reference sequence). There are 15 residues in the CDR3. The CDR3 DNA sequence: TGTGCCAGCAGTGCGCCGGGACAGGGCACAGATACGCAGTATTTT. Translation: CASSAPGQGTDTQYF.

This clonotype was observed a handful of times. This sequence joins TRBV27 and TRBJ2-1; D unclear. Germline loops: CDR1 MNHEY, CDR2 SMNVEV (reference sequence). The CDR3 runs to 13 residues. Trimming took off 0 bases at V and 5 bases at J, with 5 bases between the two ends. The CDR3 nucleotides are TGTGCCAGCAGTTTATCCCCACACAATGAGCAGTTCTTC. This codes for CASSLSPHNEQFF.

This chain connects TRBV14 to TRBJ2-7; 11 positions match TRBD1. Losses at the gene ends were 4 bases for V and 6 bases for J; bases not matched to a gene: 5. The CDR3 covers 14 residues. The V gene's germline CDR1 is SGHDN and CDR2 FVKESK. CDR3 protein: CASSLTGTGGEQYF. DNA for the CDR3: TGTGCCAGCAGCCTTACCGGGACAGGGGGCGAGCAGTACTTC. The variable domain in full, completed from reference TRBV14 and TRBJ2-7, reads EAGVTQFPSHSVIEKGQTVTLRCDPISGHDNLYWYRRVMGKEIKFLLHFVKESKQDESGMPNNRFLAERTGGTYSTLKVQPAELEDSGVYFCASSLTGTGGEQYFGPGTRLTVT.

This clonotype occurred many times. The chain links TRBV7-2 to TRBJ2-7, with D hard to call. Per germline, CDR1 SGHTA and CDR2 FQGNSA. This CDR3 spans 13 amino acids. V lost 5 bases and J lost 0, with 8 bases in between. CDR3 sequence (DNA): TGTGCCAGCAGCCGCGTCGCCTCCTACGAGCAGTACTTC. Protein sequence: CASSRVASYEQYF.

This clonotype turned up a few times. V gene TRBV7-2 combines with J gene TRBJ2-1; 8 positions agree with TRBD1. CDR1 is SGHTA, CDR2 FQGNSA, per germline. Germline trimming cut 5 bases from V and 4 bases from J; bases unmatched to any gene: 13. CDR3 length equals 17 residues. As DNA, the CDR3 is TGTGCCAGCAGCCCAGGACGTGGGGACAGGTATTACAATGAGCAGTTCTTC. It codes for CASSPGRGDRYYNEQFF.

The chain couples TRBV2 to TRBJ1-5; perhaps TRBD1 as D (6 bases). Germline CDR1 reads SNHLY; CDR2 reads FYNNEI. The ends were cut back, 4 bases at V and 2 bases at J, with 15 bases in the middle. The CDR3 extends over 16 amino acids. DNA of the CDR3: TGTGCCAGCAGTGGAAGGGACACGCTCGGCAATCAGCCCCAGCATTTT. Its protein is CASSGRDTLGNQPQHF.

V is TRBV7-9 and J is TRBJ2-7; D is ambiguous. Germline V gene lookup returns CDR1 SEHNR and CDR2 FQNEAQ (reference sequence). CDR3 length: 14 residues. V lost 7 bases and J 7 bases, leaving 20 bases between the germline ends. CDR3 region: CASNDARFLLEQYF. The CDR3 nucleotides are TGTGCCAGCAACGATGCCCGATTTTTGTTGGAGCAGTACTTC.

The CDR3 nucleotides are TGTGCCAGCAGCTTAGGTGTCGGGGGCGCGGATGCTTTCTTT. Translated, it gives CASSLGVGGADAFF. This sequence joins TRBV11-1 and TRBJ1-1; possible D gene TRBD1, 6 bases. V was cut by 1 base and J by 11 bases, with 17 bases left in between. The CDR3 is 14 amino acids. CDR1 is SGHAT and CDR2 is FQDESV in the germline V gene (reference sequence).

V is TRBV28 and J is TRBJ1-5; TRBD1 might be the D (5 bases). Trimming left V 5 bases short and J 2 bases short, with 13 bases between. The CDR3 has 15 residues. CDR1 is MDHEN, CDR2 SYDVKM, per germline. CDR3 nucleotides: TGTGCCAGCAGTATCAGGGTAATCGGCAATCAGCCCCAGCATTTT. This gives the protein CASSIRVIGNQPQHF.

The chain combines TRBV20-1 with TRBJ2-1; D remains ambiguous. From germline, CDR1 is DFQATT and CDR2 SNEGSKA (reference sequence). Deletions cut 0 bases from V and 4 bases from J, with 4 bases between. The CDR3 totals 12 residues. CDR3 bases: TGCAGTGCTAGAGATCAATACAATGAGCAGTTCTTC. This codes for CSARDQYNEQFF.

This clonotype was seen a few times. The V call is TRBV7-9, the J call TRBJ2-1, with 7 bases fitting TRBD2. CDR1 and CDR2 (germline): SEHNR, FQNEAQ (reference sequence). After removal of 2 bases from V and 0 bases from J, the junction contained 10 bases not matched to a gene. This CDR3 comprises 18 residues. The CDR3 coding sequence is TGTGCCAGCAGCTTAAAAACAGCGGGGACCTCCTCCTACAATGAGCAGTTCTTC. This encodes CASSLKTAGTSSYNEQFF. The whole variable domain, remainder taken from reference TRBV7-9 and TRBJ2-1, is DTGVSQNPRHKITKRGQNVTFRCDPISEHNRLYWYRQTLGQGPEFLTYFQNEAQLEKSRLLSDRFSAERPKGSFSTLEIQRTEQGDSAMYLCASSLKTAGTSSYNEQFFGPGTRLTVL.

J is TRBJ2-1 and V is TRBV11-2, with unresolved D. This CDR3 region has 15 residues. Germline V CDR1 and CDR2: SGHAT, FQNNGV. V lost 4 bases and J 0 bases, leaving 10 bases between the germline ends. CDR3 region: CASSWTDSSYNEQFF. CDR3 coding DNA: TGTGCCAGCAGCTGGACGGATAGCTCCTACAATGAGCAGTTCTTC.

This clonotype occurred a few times. The chain uses TRBV7-7 and TRBJ2-3; perhaps TRBD2 as D (7 bases). V was clipped by 3 bases and J by 4 bases, with 11 bases between them. Germline values: CDR1 SSHAT, CDR2 FNYEAQ (reference sequence). The CDR3 contains 14 residues. The CDR3 nucleotides are TGTGCCAGCAGCTTGGGAGGGGGAGCAGATACGCAGTATTTT. It translates to CASSLGGGADTQYF.